These T cell receptor beta chains were read from a single sample in a study of CD8+ T cells in alopecia areata. The data were produced by immunoSEQ multiplex PCR, yet TCRdb's version contains in-frame clones alone and is incomplete. Of 200,000 to 250,000 clones listed, 43% were seen once; the top ten hold around 2.5%. The sample consisted of CD4+ T cells sorted from blood, taken at approximately week 39, from a patient treated with tofacitinib. These TCRs come from a human donor with alopecia areata. Each CDR3 is given with its conserved first and last residue. D genes are given only for firm matches. Size tells how often a clone was seen (once, few, many) or the class of an expanded clone, and some rows leave it out.

V,J,size,D,DNA,CDR3
TRBV9,TRBJ1-1,.,TRBD1,TGTGCCAGCAGCCCAGGGGGACAGAACACTGAAGCTTTCTTT,CASSPGGQNTEAFF
TRBV29-1,TRBJ2-1,.,TRBD1,TGCAGCGTTGCCCAGGGGGCGTACAATGAGCAGTTCTTC,CSVAQGAYNEQFF
TRBV4-1,TRBJ2-7,.,TRBD1,TGCGCCAGCAGCCCCCGTGGAGTCGGCAGGGGGATATACGAGCAGTACTTC,CASSPRGVGRGIYEQYF
TRBV7-9,TRBJ2-3,once,TRBD1,TGTGCCAGCAGCAGACGGACAGGAAAAGGGTTCACAGATACGCAGTATTTT,CASSRRTGKGFTDTQYF
TRBV30,TRBJ1-4,.,TRBD1,TGTGCCTGGACGGACAGGGCCCATGAAAAACTGTTTTTT,CAWTDRAHEKLFF
TRBV7-2,TRBJ2-1,few,TRBD2,TGTGCCAGCAGCTTACCTTCACTAGCGGGAGGTCATGAGCAGTTCTTC,CASSLPSLAGGHEQFF
TRBV7-9,TRBJ2-1,.,TRBD2,TGTGCCAGCAGCCCACTCCTTCTAGCGGGAGTCGATGAGCAGTTCTTC,CASSPLLLAGVDEQFF
TRBV6-6,TRBJ2-1,few,.,TGTGCCAGCAGTTACTTTAGCGCCGATAGAGGGAATGAGCAGTTCTTC,CASSYFSADRGNEQFF
TRBV5-6,TRBJ2-7,.,TRBD1,TGTGCCAGCAGGTGGGGACAGGCGGTGAACGAGCAGTACTTC,CASRWGQAVNEQYF
TRBV30,TRBJ1-3,.,.,TGTGCCTGGAGCGCTACAGGGTTCTCTGGAAACACCATATATTTT,CAWSATGFSGNTIYF
TRBV5-1,TRBJ2-5,.,TRBD1,TGCGCCAGCAGCTTACGGACAGGGGTAGAGACCCAGTACTTC,CASSLRTGVETQYF
TRBV29-1,TRBJ1-2,few,.,TGCAGCGTTGATACCGTAGGCCGGGACTACACCTTC,CSVDTVGRDYTF
TRBV7-2,TRBJ2-5,few,.,TGTGCCAGCAGCTTCCTTTGGCCTCCGGGGGAGACCCAGTACTTC,CASSFLWPPGETQYF
TRBV9,TRBJ2-3,few,TRBD1,TGTGCCAGCAGCTCCAGGGACAGGGATATGGATACGCAGTATTTT,CASSSRDRDMDTQYF
TRBV11-2,TRBJ1-1,.,.,TGTGCCAGCACCTTCGTAGTGAACACTGAAGCTTTCTTT,CASTFVVNTEAFF
TRBV7-9,TRBJ2-3,.,.,TGTGCCAGCAGCGCCATTCTAGCAGGGACAGATACGCAGTATTTT,CASSAILAGTDTQYF
TRBV9,TRBJ1-1,.,.,TGTGCCAGCAGCCCCTTCGGGGGTGAAGCTTTCTTT,CASSPFGGEAFF
TRBV11-2,TRBJ2-1,.,TRBD2,TGTGCCAGCAGCTTAGACCCTAGCGGATACAATGAGCAGTTCTTC,CASSLDPSGYNEQFF
TRBV30,TRBJ2-1,.,.,TGTGCCTGGAGACCCGGGACCCCCCTCCATGAGCAGTTCTTC,CAWRPGTPLHEQFF
TRBV23-1,TRBJ2-1,.,.,TGCGCCAGCAGTCAAAAAGAGTCTGTCAGGAACAATGAGCAGTTCTTC,CASSQKESVRNNEQFF
TRBV20-1,TRBJ2-1,.,.,TGCAGTGCTAGCACCTGGAATGAGCAGTTCTTC,CSASTWNEQFF
TRBV29-1,TRBJ2-1,.,.,TGCAGCGTTGAAGGAGGATTTATGGAGTTCTTC,CSVEGGFMEFF
TRBV7-2,TRBJ2-1,.,TRBD2,TGTGCCAGCAGCTCAAAGCGGGAGGGAGAGCAGTTCTTC,CASSSKREGEQFF
TRBV29-1,TRBJ2-5,.,TRBD1,TGCAGCGTTGATAGCGGCAGTACAGGGGGTAGTCAGACCCAGTACTTC,CSVDSGSTGGSQTQYF
TRBV10-3,TRBJ2-7,.,.,TGTGCCATCAGTCCTAGGGAATCGCTCTACGAGCAGTACTTC,CAISPRESLYEQYF
TRBV4-2,TRBJ2-7,many,TRBD1,TGTGCCAGCAGCCAGAACGACAGGGCATCCTACGAGCAGTACTTC,CASSQNDRASYEQYF